This TCR beta chain appears in the sequencing data of a study of Ad26.COV2.S vaccination and SARS-CoV-2 variants. Findings and limits, study-wide: Substantial breadth was reported for post-vaccination spike-specific CD8+ and CD4+ T cells. Placebo recipients and vaccine recipients were similar in non-spike TCR breadth.

Method: immunoSEQ multiplex PCR; TCRdb's copy keeps in-frame clones and lacks some. There are 85,000 to 95,000 clones in the sample; approximately 81% occur only once, and roughly 15% lies in the top ten. The germline CDR1 and CDR2 sequences are MDHEN and SYDVKM. V was clipped by 8 bases and J by 3 bases, with 10 bases between them. CDR3 length: 13 amino acids. With respect to this clone: Its antigen is not known.

The chain uses TRBV28 and TRBJ1-4; D not resolved. The sequence was obtained from a human donor who had recovered from COVID-19. This specimen consisted of peripheral blood, obtained after recovery from COVID-19. The CDR3 nucleotides are TGTGCCAGCCAACGGGGAGCTAATGAAAAACTGTTTTTT. Protein: CASQRGANEKLFF.